Shown below are 18 T cell receptor beta chains from a single sample sequenced in a study of shared clonotypes between healthy human individuals. Measured with immunoSEQ multiplex PCR; TCRdb has only the in-frame clones, and not every one. In the table there are millions of clones, more than 90% of which are singletons. The sequenced sample consisted of naive CD4+ T cells sorted from blood. The subset here: CD45RA+ positively selected. Receptor source: a man aged 18 to 30 in good health.

This chain uses TRBV2 with TRBJ2-2, with TRBD1 matching over 8 bases. After removal of 2 bases from V and 5 bases from J, the junction contained 7 bases not matched to a gene. Germline V gives CDR1 SNHLY, CDR2 FYNNEI. The CDR3 is made up of 16 amino acids. CDR3 sequence (DNA): TGTGCCAGCAGTGAAATGCGGACAGGGTTGACCGGGGAGCTGTTTTTT. This translates into CASSEMRTGLTGELFF.

This clone was found once. The chain employs TRBV5-6 and TRBJ2-5, with D unresolved. This CDR3 has 13 residues. V was shortened by 0 bases and J by 0 bases, with 3 bases between the two germline ends. Germline-derived CDR1 and CDR2 are SGHDT and YYEEEE. CDR3 in DNA: TGTGCCAGCAGCTTGGTTCACCAAGAGACCCAGTACTTC. This translates into CASSLVHQETQYF. The entire variable domain, with the rest obtained from reference TRBV5-6 and TRBJ2-5, is as follows: DAGVTQSPTHLIKTRGQQVTLRCSPKSGHDTVSWYQQALGQGPQFIFQYYEEEERQRGNFPDRFSGHQFPNYSSELNVNALLLGDSALYLCASSLVHQETQYFGPGTRLLVL.

This chain uses TRBV7-9 with TRBJ2-1, with D possibly TRBD1 on 5 matching bases. The germline V gene has CDR1 SEHNR and CDR2 FQNEAQ (reference sequence). CDR3 size: 17 residues. V was pared by 7 bases and J by 0 bases, with 19 bases between. Here the CDR3 DNA reads TGTGCCAGCATCCAAGAAGGACACCCGAGCTCCTACAATGAGCAGTTCTTC. It yields the protein CASIQEGHPSSYNEQFF.

This clone was counted once. This chain links TRBV10-2 with TRBJ1-6; 7 nucleotides line up with TRBD1. The V gene's germline CDR1 is WSHSY and CDR2 SAAADI. The CDR3 contains 18 residues. Losses at the gene ends were 5 bases for V and 5 bases for J; bases not matched to a gene: 15. The CDR3 here is CASSPGGATLPNNSPLHF. CDR3 nucleotides: TGCGCCAGCAGTCCAGGGGGGGCTACTTTACCTAATAATTCACCCCTCCACTTT.

This clone was seen once. This chain links TRBV7-6 with TRBJ1-5; maybe TRBD1 (5 bases). The CDR3 covers 13 residues. The germline V gene has CDR1 SGHVS and CDR2 FNYEAQ. V gave up 0 bases and J gave up 7 bases, with 7 bases separating them. Here the CDR3 reads CASSLARGQPQHF. Here the CDR3 DNA reads TGTGCCAGCAGCTTAGCGAGGGGACAGCCCCAGCATTTT. Complete variable domain (other parts from reference TRBV7-6 and TRBJ1-5): GAGVSQSPRYKVTKRGQDVALRCDPISGHVSLYWYRQALGQGPEFLTYFNYEAQQDKSGLPNDRFSAERPEGSISTLTIQRTEQRDSAMYRCASSLARGQPQHFGDGTRLSIL.

This rearrangement joins TRBV6-1 to TRBJ1-2, with D hard to call. This CDR3 contains 15 residues. V was shortened by 4 bases and J by 0 bases, with 12 bases between the two germline ends. From germline, CDR1 is MNHNS and CDR2 SASEGT. In nucleotides, the CDR3 is TGTGCCAGCAGTGCCAATAAGGGTTCTAACTATGGCTACACCTTC. The encoded protein is CASSANKGSNYGYTF.

The chain is built from TRBV6-1 and TRBJ2-5; TRBD1 agrees at 7 bases. J was trimmed by 5 bases and V by 6 bases; bases with no gene match: 12. CDR1 MNHNS and CDR2 SASEGT come from the germline V gene. The CDR3 consists of 15 residues. In nucleotides, the CDR3 is TGTGCCAGCAGGCCCCCGGGACAGAGAAGGGAGACCCAGTACTTC. Encoded protein: CASRPPGQRRETQYF.

The CDR3 reads CASTTSGGSSYNEQFF. CDR3 nucleotides: TGTGCCAGTACGACTAGCGGGGGGTCCTCCTACAATGAGCAGTTCTTC. The chain is built from TRBV19 and TRBJ2-1, with TRBD2 matching over 13 bases. The germline V gene encodes CDR1 LNHDA and CDR2 SQIVND (reference sequence). This CDR3 spans 16 amino acids. Trimming at V came to 7 bases and at J to 0 bases, leaving 3 bases not matched to a gene.

The sample holds a few counts of this clone. This rearrangement joins TRBV19 to TRBJ1-4; TRBD1 matches 7 bases. This CDR3 has 15 residues. Germline loops: CDR1 LNHDA, CDR2 SQIVND (reference sequence). The V gene end was trimmed by 0 bases and the J gene end by 7 bases; junction bases not matched to a gene: 5. The CDR3 is CASSIDRQGGEKLFF. The CDR3 nucleotides are TGTGCCAGTAGTATAGATCGACAGGGTGGTGAAAAACTGTTTTTT.

This chain links TRBV6-6 with TRBJ2-7, with D perhaps matching TRBD2 (5 bases). The germline V gene has CDR1 MNHNY and CDR2 SVGAGI (reference sequence). The CDR3 runs 16 residues. Trimming cost V 5 bases and J 2 bases, with 19 bases left between them. This CDR3 reads CASSALAGRRPYEQYF. The CDR3 coding sequence is TGTGCCAGCAGTGCCCTAGCAGGACGCCGACCCTACGAGCAGTACTTC.

This clone was found once. The sample carries other DNA sequences with the same CDR3. This chain links TRBV7-2 with TRBJ2-3; TRBD2 agrees at 13 bases. The CDR3 is made up of 16 amino acids. Germline values: CDR1 SGHTA, CDR2 FQGNSA. V lost 5 bases and J lost 3; bases outside the gene matches: 5. CDR3 bases: TGTGCCAGCAGCCTGAGGACTAGCGGGAGTACAGATACGCAGTATTTT. Its protein is CASSLRTSGSTDTQYF.

The chain is built from TRBV7-2 and TRBJ2-3; TRBD2 is a possible D gene (6 bases). Between the trimmed V and J ends, which lost 3 bases and 2 bases, there was a span of 15 bases. The CDR3 is 16 amino acids. The germline V gene has CDR1 SGHTA and CDR2 FQGNSA. DNA for the CDR3: TGTGCCAGCAGCTTCCCCACTAGCTCCTCCACAGATACGCAGTATTTT. Residues: CASSFPTSSSTDTQYF.

A single count supports this clone. The gene calls are TRBV5-5 and TRBJ2-7, with D perhaps being TRBD1 or TRBD2 (5 bases each). CDR3 length equals 14 residues. Germline V gene lookup returns CDR1 SGHKS and CDR2 YYEKEE (reference sequence). The V end was cut by 2 bases, the J end by 0 bases, with 9 bases between. For the CDR3, the DNA is TGTGCCAGCAGCTTAGTGGGGACCTCCTACGAGCAGTACTTC. Encoded protein: CASSLVGTSYEQYF. Combining the CDR3 with reference TRBV5-5 and TRBJ2-7 gives the whole variable domain DAGVTQSPTHLIKTRGQQVTLRCSPISGHKSVSWYQQVLGQGPQFIFQYYEKEERGRGNFPDRFSARQFPNYSSELNVNALLLGDSALYLCASSLVGTSYEQYFGPGTRLTVT.

The chain is built from TRBV11-2 and TRBJ2-7; 7 bases are shared with TRBD1. Germline CDR1 SGHAT, CDR2 FQNNGV. The CDR3 sequence is 13 residues long. V gave up 5 bases and J gave up 5 bases; unmatched junction bases: 6. The CDR3 DNA sequence: TGTGCCAGCAGCACCACAGGGGTGCACGAGCAGTACTTC. This translates into CASSTTGVHEQYF. The full variable domain, in which reference TRBV11-2 and TRBJ2-7 provide the parts outside the CDR3, is EAGVAQSPRYKIIEKRQSVAFWCNPISGHATLYWYQQILGQGPKLLIQFQNNGVVDDSQLPKDRFSAERLKGVDSTLKIQPAKLEDSAVYLCASSTTGVHEQYFGPGTRLTVT.

The CDR3, as DNA: TGTGCCAGCAGTCCCGAGGCAGCAGGTCAGCCCCAGCATTTT. Protein sequence: CASSPEAAGQPQHF. The chain recombines TRBV6-5 with TRBJ1-5, with unresolved D. Germline-derived CDR1 and CDR2 are MNHEY and SVGAGI. This CDR3 is 14 amino acids long. Trimming pared 5 bases from V and 6 bases from J, leaving 14 bases between.

The chain couples TRBV28 to TRBJ2-2; 9 bases line up with TRBD2. The CDR3 length is 15 residues. Trimming took 2 bases from V and 7 from J; bases not matched to a gene: 5. Per the germline V gene, CDR1 is MDHEN and CDR2 is SYDVKM. The CDR3 loop is CASSLPARGGGELFF. CDR3 nucleotide sequence: TGTGCCAGCAGTTTACCCGCGCGGGGGGGCGGGGAGCTGTTTTTT.

The chain uses TRBV7-3 and TRBJ2-2; D uncertain. The CDR3 sequence is 12 residues long. V was cut by 2 bases and J by 6 bases, with 4 bases left in between. The germline V gene encodes CDR1 SGHTA and CDR2 FQGTGA. The CDR3, as DNA: TGTGCCAGCAGCTTAGAGGCCGGGGAGCTGTTTTTT. The encoded protein is CASSLEAGELFF.

The rearrangement links TRBV18 to TRBJ2-7; 10 bases line up with TRBD1. The CDR3 covers 14 residues. The junction had 4 bases not matched to a gene; V was cut back by 4 bases and J by 4 bases. Germline CDR1 reads KGHSH; CDR2 reads LQKENI. This chain's CDR3 is CASSLQGQGYEQYF. CDR3 DNA sequence: TGTGCCAGCTCACTACAGGGACAGGGGTACGAGCAGTACTTC.